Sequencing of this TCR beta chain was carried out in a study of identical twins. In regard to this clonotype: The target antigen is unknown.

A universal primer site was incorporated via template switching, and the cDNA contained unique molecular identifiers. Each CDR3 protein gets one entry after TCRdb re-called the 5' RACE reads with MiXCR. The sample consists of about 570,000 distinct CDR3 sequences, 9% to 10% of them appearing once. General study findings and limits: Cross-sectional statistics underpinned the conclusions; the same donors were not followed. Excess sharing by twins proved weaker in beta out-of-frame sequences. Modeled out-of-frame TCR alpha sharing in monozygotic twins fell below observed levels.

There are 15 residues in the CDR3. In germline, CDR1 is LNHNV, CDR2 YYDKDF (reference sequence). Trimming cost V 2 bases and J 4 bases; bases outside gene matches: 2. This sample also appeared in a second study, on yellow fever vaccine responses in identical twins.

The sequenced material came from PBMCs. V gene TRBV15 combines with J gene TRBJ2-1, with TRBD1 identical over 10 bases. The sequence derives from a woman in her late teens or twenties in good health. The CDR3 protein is CATSRPGQGYNEQFF. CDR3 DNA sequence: TGTGCCACCAGCAGACCGGGACAGGGGTACAATGAGCAGTTCTTC.